This TCR beta chain was found in a study of T cell repertoires in aging, cancer and after chemotherapy. Study as a whole: Glioblastoma patients receiving temozolomide-based therapy gave paired samples before and after chemotherapy. Millions of TCR reads were in the whole dataset.

Notes on the study in general: Age-matched healthy donors had significantly more diverse, less clonal blood TCR repertoires than untreated cancer patients. Immunological memory after chemotherapy cannot be judged from the repertoire data.

The template was genomic DNA from peripheral blood, not RNA. This clonotype was seen a few times. Its cognate antigen is unknown. TRB rearrangements spanning V, D and J were amplified using mixed TRB-A/B primers. TCRdb re-called the multiplex PCR reads through MiXCR, storing one row per CDR3 protein. The data show thousands of distinct CDR3 sequences, roughly 64% seen once. J gave up 10 bases and V 2 bases, and 6 bases lay outside the gene matches. CDR3 length: 15 residues. Looked up from germline, CDR1 is LNHDA and CDR2 is SQIVND (reference sequence). The origin of this receptor is a human donor with a solid tumor. Sequenced: blood. The J gene is TRBJ1-6, the V gene TRBV19, with TRBD1 identical over 9 bases. CDR3 in DNA: TGTGCCAGTAGTATACCGGGACAGGGTACGTCACCCCTCCACTTT. It specifies CASSIPGQGTSPLHF.